This T cell receptor (beta chain) emerged from a study of T cell repertoires in cytomegalovirus infection. Turning to the study itself: Public TCR beta signatures marked donors with CMV infection and the matching HLA.

TCRdb re-derived calls from the reads in MiXCR, one entry per CDR3 protein. The sample holds approximately 750,000 distinct CDR3 sequences, roughly a third seen once. The germline gives CDR1 MGHRA, CDR2 YSYEKL. This CDR3 has 12 amino acids. Study-wide points: In two of eight donors, the top clonotype was HLA-C-restricted CMV-specific.

To note about this clonotype: Its antigen is undetermined. Relative to the germline gene, one junction end is altered; a read error may explain this.

The sequenced sample consisted of PBMCs. The TCR originated in a human donor in good health (CMV status not recorded). Some clones in this sample may be carry-over from other donors' samples. The rearrangement uses TRBV4-1 and TRBJ2-1, with TRBD2 matching over 9 bases. Here the CDR3 DNA reads TGCGCCAGCAGCCAAGCTTCTAGCGGGGTAAACTTC. Its protein product is CASSQASSGVNF.